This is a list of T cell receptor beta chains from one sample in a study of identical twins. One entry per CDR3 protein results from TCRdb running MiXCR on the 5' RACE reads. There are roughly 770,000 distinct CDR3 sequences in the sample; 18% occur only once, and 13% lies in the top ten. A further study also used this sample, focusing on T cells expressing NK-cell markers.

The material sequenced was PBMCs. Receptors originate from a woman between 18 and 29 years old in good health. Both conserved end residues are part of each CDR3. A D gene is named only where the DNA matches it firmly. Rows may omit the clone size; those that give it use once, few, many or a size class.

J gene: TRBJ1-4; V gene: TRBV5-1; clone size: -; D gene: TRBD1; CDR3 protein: CASSRQTGTNEKLFF; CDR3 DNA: TGCGCCAGCAGCCGACAGACAGGGACTAATGAAAAACTGTTTTTT
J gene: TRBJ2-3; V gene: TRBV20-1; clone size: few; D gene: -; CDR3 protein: CSRSQGDTQYF; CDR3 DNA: TGCAGTCGGTCGCAGGGAGATACGCAGTATTTT
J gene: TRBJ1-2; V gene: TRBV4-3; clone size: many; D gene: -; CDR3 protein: CASSQDRNKANYGYTF; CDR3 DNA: TGCGCCAGCAGCCAAGATAGGAACAAAGCTAACTATGGCTACACCTTC
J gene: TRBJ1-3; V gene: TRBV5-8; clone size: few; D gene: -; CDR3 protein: CASRVSAGNTIYF; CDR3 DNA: TGTGCCAGCAGGGTGTCGGCTGGAAACACCATATATTTT
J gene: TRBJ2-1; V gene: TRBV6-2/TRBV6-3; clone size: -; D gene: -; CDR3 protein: CASSYFSDEQFF; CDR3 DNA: TGTGCCAGCAGTTATTTCAGCGACGAGCAGTTCTTC
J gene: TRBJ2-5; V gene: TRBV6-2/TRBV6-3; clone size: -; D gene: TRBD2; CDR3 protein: CASSYSGGFETQYF; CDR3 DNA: TGTGCCAGCAGTTACTCGGGGGGGTTTGAGACCCAGTACTTC
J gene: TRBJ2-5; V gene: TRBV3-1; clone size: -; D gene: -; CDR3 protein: CASSRGTYQETQYF; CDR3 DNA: TGTGCCAGCAGCCGAGGGACTTATCAAGAGACCCAGTACTTC
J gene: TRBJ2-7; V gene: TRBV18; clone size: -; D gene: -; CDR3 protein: CASSPPGALSYEQYF; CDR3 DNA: TGTGCCAGCTCACCACCCGGGGCCCTCTCCTACGAGCAGTACTTC
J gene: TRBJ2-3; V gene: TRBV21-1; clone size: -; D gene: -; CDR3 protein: CASSKSPGTGDSDTQYF; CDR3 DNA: TGTGCCAGCAGCAAGTCCCCCGGGACAGGGGATTCGGATACGCAGTATTTT
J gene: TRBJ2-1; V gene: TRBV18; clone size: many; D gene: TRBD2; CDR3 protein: CASSPGLAGSEFYEQFF; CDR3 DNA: TGTGCCAGCTCACCGGGACTAGCGGGAAGCGAATTTTATGAGCAGTTCTTC
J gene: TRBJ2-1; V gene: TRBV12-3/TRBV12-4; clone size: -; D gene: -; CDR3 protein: CASSPILRGTRQTF; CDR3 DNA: TGTGCCAGCAGCCCGATTCTTAGGGGAACACGCCAGACGTTC
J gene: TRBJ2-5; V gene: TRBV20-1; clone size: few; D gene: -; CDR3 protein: CSAGHRVLETQYF; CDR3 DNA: TGCAGTGCTGGACACAGGGTTTTGGAGACCCAGTACTTC
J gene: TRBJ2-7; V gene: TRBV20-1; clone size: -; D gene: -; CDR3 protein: CSARRPNSYEQYF; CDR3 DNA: TGCAGTGCTAGAAGACCTAACTCCTACGAGCAGTACTTC
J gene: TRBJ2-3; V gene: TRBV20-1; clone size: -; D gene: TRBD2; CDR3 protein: CRPQAGTSVPDTQYF; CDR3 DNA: TGCAGACCCCAAGCCGGGACTAGCGTGCCAGATACGCAGTATTTT
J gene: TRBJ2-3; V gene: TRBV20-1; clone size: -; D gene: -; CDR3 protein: CFASPGRRPTDTQYF; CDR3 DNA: TGCTTTGCTAGTCCGGGTCGGCGGCCCACAGATACGCAGTATTTT
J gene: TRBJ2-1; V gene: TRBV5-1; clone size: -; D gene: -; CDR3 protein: CASSPGVGLSYNEQFF; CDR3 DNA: TGCGCCAGCAGCCCCGGTGTGGGGCTATCCTACAATGAGCAGTTCTTC
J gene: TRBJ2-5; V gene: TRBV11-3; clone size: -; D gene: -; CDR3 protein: CASSQGKETQYF; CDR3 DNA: TGTGCCAGCAGCCAGGGGAAAGAGACCCAGTACTTC
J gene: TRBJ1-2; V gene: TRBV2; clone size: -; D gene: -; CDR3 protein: CASSEATANYGYTF; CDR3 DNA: TGTGCCAGCAGTGAAGCTACCGCGAACTATGGCTACACCTTC
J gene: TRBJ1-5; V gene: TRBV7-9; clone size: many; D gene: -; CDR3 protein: CASSLSGNQPQHF; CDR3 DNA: TGTGCCAGCAGCTTATCGGGGAATCAGCCCCAGCATTTT
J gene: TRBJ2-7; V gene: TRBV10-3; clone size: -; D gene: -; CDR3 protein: CAIRAIVSGTYEQYF; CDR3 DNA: TGTGCCATCAGGGCTATAGTTAGCGGAACCTACGAGCAGTACTTC
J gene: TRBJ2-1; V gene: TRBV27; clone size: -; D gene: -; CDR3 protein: CASSLIPADSEQFF; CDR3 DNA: TGTGCCAGCAGTTTAATTCCTGCGGACTCGGAGCAGTTCTTC
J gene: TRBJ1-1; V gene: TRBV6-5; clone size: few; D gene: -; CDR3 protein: CASSYSKGMNTEAFF; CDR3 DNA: TGTGCCAGCAGTTACTCAAAGGGGATGAACACTGAAGCTTTCTTT
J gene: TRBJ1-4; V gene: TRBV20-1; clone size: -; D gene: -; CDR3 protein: CSALVRVGEKLFF; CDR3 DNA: TGCAGTGCTCTTGTCAGGGTAGGGGAAAAACTGTTTTTT